The clone carrying this TCR beta chain showed up many times. The approximately 17-34 mg bulk tissue piece was not sorted before simultaneous RNA and DNA extraction. The CDR3 sequence is 14 residues long. With V trimmed by 6 bases and J by 4 bases, 8 bases remained unmatched. The data were obtained in a study of tumor-infiltrating lymphocytes in primary liver carcinoma. Researchers generated TCR beta cDNA from approximately 0.55 ug of total RNA, relying on a constant-region primer. Three nested multiplex PCR rounds, a slightly modified ARM-PCR method, built the TCR beta libraries. Forward primers for TRBV1-TRBV30 and a C-beta reverse primer served the first two PCR rounds, at approximately 10 cycles each. A single record per CDR3 protein comes from TCRdb applying MiXCR to the multiplex PCR reads. The table has approximately 110,000 distinct CDR3 sequences, around 60% seen once.

The sequence was obtained from a woman in her fifties or sixties with primary liver carcinoma and hepatitis B virus infection. Specimen: liver tumor tissue from sampling region 1. Subset specified: tumor region T1, superior pole. The chain carries TRBV12-3 or TRBV12-4 and TRBJ1-1; TRBD1 matches at 7 bases. CDR3 coding DNA: TGTGCCAGCAGCCCGCAGGGGGGGCTCACTGAAGCTTTCTTT. This translates into CASSPQGGLTEAFF.